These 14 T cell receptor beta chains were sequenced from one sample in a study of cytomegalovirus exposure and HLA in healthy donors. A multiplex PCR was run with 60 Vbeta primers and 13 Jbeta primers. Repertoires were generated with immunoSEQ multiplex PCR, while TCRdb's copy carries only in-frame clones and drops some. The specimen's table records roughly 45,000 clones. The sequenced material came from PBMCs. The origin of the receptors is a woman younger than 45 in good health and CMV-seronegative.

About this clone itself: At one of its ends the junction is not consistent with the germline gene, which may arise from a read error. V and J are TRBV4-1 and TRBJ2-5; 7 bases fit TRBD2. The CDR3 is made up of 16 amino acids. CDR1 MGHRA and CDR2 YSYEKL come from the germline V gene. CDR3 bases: TGCGCCAGCAGCCAAGTCATTGGGGGGGGTAAAGAGAACCAGTACTTC. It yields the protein CASSQVIGGGKENQYF.

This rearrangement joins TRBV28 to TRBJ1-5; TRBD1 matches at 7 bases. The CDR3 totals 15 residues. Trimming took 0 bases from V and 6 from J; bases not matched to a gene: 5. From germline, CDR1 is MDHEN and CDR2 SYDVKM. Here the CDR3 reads CASSLWDRRGQPQHF. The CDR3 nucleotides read TGTGCCAGCAGTTTATGGGACAGGAGAGGTCAGCCCCAGCATTTT.

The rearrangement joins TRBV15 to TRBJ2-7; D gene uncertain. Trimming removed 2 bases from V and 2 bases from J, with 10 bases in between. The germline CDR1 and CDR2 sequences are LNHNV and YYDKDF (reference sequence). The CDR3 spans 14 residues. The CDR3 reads CATSRQARAYEQYF. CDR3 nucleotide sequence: TGTGCCACCAGCAGACAGGCCCGCGCCTACGAGCAGTACTTC.

The CDR3 reads CASSPGTSTDTQYF. The CDR3, as DNA: TGTGCCAGCAGTCCCGGGACTAGCACAGATACGCAGTATTTT. The V and J genes are TRBV6-4 and TRBJ2-3, with TRBD2 as a possible D gene (6 bases). The V end lost 5 bases, the J end lost 0 bases, and 9 bases lay between the germline ends. Germline CDR1 is MRHNA and CDR2 is SNTAGT. The CDR3 covers 14 residues.

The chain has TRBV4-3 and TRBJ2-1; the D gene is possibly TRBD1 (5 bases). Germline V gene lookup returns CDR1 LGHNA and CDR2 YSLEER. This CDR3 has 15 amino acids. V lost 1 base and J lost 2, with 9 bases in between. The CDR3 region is CASSQVLGAYNEQFF. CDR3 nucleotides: TGCGCCAGCAGCCAAGTGCTAGGGGCCTACAATGAGCAGTTCTTC.

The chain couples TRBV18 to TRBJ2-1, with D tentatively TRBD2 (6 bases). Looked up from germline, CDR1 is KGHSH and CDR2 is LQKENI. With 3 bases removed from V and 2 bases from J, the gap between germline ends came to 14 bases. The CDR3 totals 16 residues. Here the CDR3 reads CASSPTGGPTYNEQFF. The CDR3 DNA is TGTGCCAGCTCACCCACCGGAGGGCCGACCTACAATGAGCAGTTCTTC.

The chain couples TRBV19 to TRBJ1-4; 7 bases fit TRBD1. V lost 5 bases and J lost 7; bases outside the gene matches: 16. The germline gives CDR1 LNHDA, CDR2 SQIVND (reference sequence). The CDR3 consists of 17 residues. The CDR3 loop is CASSFPPRGGESEKLFF. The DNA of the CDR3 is TGTGCCAGTAGTTTCCCCCCTCGAGGGGGCGAGAGTGAAAAACTGTTTTTT.

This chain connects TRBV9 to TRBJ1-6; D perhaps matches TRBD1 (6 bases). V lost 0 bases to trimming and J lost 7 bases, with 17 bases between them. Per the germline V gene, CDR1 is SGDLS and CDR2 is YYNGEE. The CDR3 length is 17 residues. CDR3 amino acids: CASSVGRGGMRNSPLHF. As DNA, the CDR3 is TGTGCCAGCAGCGTAGGTAGGGGGGGGATGAGAAATTCACCCCTCCACTTT.

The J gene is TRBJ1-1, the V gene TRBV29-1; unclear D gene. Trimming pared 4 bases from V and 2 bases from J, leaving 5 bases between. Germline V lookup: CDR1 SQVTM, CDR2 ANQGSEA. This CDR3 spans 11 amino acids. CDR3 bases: TGCAGCGTTGTAGTAAACACTGAAGCTTTCTTT. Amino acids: CSVVVNTEAFF. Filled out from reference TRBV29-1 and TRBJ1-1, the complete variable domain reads SAVISQKPSRDICQRGTSLTIQCQVDSQVTMMFWYRQQPGQSLTLIATANQGSEATYESGFVIDKFPISRPNLTFSTLTVSNMSPEDSSIYLCSVVVNTEAFFGQGTRLTVV.

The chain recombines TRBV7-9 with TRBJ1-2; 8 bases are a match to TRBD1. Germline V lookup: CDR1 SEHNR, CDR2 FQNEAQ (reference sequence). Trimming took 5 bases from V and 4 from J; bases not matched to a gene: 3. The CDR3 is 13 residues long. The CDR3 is CASSRTGSYGYTF. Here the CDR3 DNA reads TGTGCCAGCAGCCGGACAGGGTCCTATGGCTACACCTTC.

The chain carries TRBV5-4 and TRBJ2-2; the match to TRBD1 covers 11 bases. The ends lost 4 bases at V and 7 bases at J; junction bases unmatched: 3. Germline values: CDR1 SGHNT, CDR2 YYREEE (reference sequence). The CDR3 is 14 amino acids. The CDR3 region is CASSGQGAGGELFF. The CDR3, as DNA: TGTGCCAGCAGCGGACAGGGGGCTGGCGGGGAGCTGTTTTTT.

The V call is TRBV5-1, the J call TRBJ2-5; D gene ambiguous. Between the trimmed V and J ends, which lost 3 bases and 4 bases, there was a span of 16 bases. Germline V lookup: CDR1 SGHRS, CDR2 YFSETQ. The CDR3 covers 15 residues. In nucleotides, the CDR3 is TGCGCCAGCAGCTCGCAACTACAAGAAGGAGAGACCCAGTACTTC. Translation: CASSSQLQEGETQYF.

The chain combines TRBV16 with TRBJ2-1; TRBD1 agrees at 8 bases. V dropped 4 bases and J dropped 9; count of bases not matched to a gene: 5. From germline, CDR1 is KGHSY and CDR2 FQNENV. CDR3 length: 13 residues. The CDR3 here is CASSPGQASEQFF. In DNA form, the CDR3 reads TGTGCCAGCAGCCCGGGACAGGCTAGTGAGCAGTTCTTC.

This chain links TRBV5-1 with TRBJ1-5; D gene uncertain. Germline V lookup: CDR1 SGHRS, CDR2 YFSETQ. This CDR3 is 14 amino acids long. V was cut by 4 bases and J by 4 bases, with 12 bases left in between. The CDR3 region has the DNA TGCGCCAGCAGCCCCGGAGGAGGGAATCAGCCCCAGCATTTT. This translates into CASSPGGGNQPQHF.